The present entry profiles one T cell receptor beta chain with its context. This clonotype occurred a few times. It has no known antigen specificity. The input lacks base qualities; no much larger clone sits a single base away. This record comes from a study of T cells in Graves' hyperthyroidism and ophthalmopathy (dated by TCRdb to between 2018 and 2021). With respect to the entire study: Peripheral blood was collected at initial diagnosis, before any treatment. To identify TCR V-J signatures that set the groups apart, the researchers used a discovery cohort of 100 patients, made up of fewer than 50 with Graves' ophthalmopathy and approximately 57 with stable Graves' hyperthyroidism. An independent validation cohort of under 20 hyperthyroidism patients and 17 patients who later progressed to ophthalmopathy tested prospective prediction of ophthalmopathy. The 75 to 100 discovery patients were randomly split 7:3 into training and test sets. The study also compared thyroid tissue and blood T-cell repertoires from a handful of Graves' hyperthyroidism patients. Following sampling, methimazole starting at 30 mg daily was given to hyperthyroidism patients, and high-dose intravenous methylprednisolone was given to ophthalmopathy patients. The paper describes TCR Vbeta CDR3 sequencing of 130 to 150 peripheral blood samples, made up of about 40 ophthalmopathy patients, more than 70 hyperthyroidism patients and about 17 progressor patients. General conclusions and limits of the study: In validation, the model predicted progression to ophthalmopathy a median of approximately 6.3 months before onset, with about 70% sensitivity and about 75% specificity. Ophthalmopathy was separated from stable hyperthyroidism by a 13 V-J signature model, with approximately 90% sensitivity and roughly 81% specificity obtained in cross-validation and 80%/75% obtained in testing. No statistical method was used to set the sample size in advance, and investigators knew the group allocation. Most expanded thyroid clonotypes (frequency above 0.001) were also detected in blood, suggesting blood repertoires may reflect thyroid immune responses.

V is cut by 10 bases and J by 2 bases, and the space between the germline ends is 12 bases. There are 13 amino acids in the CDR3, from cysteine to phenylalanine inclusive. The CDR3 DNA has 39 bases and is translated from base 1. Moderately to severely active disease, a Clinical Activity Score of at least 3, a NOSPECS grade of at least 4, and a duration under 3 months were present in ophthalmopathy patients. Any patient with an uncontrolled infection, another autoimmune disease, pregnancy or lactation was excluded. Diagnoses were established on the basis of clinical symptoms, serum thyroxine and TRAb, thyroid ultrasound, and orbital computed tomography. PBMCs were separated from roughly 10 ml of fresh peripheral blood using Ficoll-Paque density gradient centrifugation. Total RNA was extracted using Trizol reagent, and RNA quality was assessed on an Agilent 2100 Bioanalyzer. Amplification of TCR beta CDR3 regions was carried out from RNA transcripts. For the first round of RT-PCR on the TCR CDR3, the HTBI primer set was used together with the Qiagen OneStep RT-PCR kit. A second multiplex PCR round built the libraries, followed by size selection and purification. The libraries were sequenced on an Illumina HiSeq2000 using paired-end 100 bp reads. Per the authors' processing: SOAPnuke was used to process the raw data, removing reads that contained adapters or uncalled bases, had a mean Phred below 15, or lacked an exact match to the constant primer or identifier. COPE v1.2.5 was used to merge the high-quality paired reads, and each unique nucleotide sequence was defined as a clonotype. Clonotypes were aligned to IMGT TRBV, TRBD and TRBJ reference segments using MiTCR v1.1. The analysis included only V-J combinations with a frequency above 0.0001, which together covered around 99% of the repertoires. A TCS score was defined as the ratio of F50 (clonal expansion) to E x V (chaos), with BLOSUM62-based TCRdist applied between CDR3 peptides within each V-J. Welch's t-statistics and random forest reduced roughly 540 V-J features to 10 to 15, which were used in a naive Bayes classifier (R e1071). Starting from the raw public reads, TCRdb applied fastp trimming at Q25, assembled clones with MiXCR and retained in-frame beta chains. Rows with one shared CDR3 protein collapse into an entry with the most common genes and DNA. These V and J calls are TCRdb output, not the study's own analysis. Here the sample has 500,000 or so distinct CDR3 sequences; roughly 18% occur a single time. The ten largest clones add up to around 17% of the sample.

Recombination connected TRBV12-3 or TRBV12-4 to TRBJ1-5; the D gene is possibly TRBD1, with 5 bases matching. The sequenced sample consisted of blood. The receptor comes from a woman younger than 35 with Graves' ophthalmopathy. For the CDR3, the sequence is CATGGSGNQPQHF. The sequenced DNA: TGTGCCACCGGGGGGTCCGGCAATCAGCCCCAGCATTTT.